This T cell receptor beta chain was sequenced for a study of blood T cell repertoires in COVID-19. This clone came up once. There are 16 residues in the CDR3. Germline V gene data show CDR1 as MNHEY and CDR2 as SVGEGT. V lost 2 bases and J 6 bases, leaving 18 bases between the germline ends. Method: immunoSEQ multiplex PCR; TCRdb's copy keeps in-frame clones and lacks some. In the table there are roughly 380,000 clones, approximately 89% of which are singletons. Sequencing used peripheral blood. The V call is TRBV6-2 or TRBV6-3, the J call TRBJ2-3; D possibly corresponds to TRBD1 (6 bases). This receptor was obtained from a woman in her 40s with COVID-19, enrolled during active disease. CDR3 sequence reads: CASSYRGGNKGDTQYF. In DNA form, the CDR3 reads TGTGCCAGCAGTTACCGAGGGGGAAACAAGGGGGATACGCAGTATTTT.